These 19 T cell receptor beta chains were all obtained from the same sample, sequenced in a study of cytomegalovirus exposure and HLA in healthy donors. Primers for the PCR totalled 60 Vbeta and 13 Jbeta. TCRdb keeps only in-frame clones here, not all; method: immunoSEQ multiplex PCR. The profile covers hundreds of thousands of clones, with over 65% appearing a single time and 0.63% taken by the ten largest. Sequences were obtained from PBMCs. These TCRs come from a man aged 18 to 29 in good health and CMV-seronegative.

This clone has only one observation. One junction end does not reproduce the germline sequence, and a read error may be involved. This chain connects TRBV7-9 to TRBJ1-2; 7 bases are shared with TRBD1. This CDR3 is 14 amino acids long. Germline CDR1 reads SEHNR; CDR2 reads FQNEAQ (reference sequence). CDR3 coding DNA: TGTGCCAGCAGCCTAGCGGGACAGACGTATGGCTACACCTTC. This translates into CASSLAGQTYGYTF.

This clone was counted a single time. This chain joins TRBV29-1 and TRBJ2-7; 10 nucleotides line up with TRBD2. The CDR3 is 15 residues long. Unmatched junction bases numbered 7, after V lost 1 base and J lost 4 bases. CDR1 SQVTM and CDR2 ANQGSEA come from the germline V gene. The CDR3 DNA is TGCAGCGTTGAAGTGGGGGCTAGCGGGAGTTACGAGCAGTACTTC. Translation gives CSVEVGASGSYEQYF.

The chain joins TRBV9 to TRBJ2-3; 7 bases are a match to TRBD2. The ends lost 3 bases at V and 2 bases at J; junction bases unmatched: 12. The CDR3 runs to 17 residues. Germline V gives CDR1 SGDLS, CDR2 YYNGEE. The CDR3 reads CASSAHSGRAVTDTQYF. The CDR3 DNA reads as TGTGCCAGCAGCGCACATAGCGGGCGGGCCGTCACAGATACGCAGTATTTT.

A note on this clone: The junction and the germline gene differ at one end; a read error may be behind it. The chain recombines TRBV2 with TRBJ2-2; 8 nucleotides align to TRBD1. Germline loops: CDR1 SNHLY, CDR2 FYNNEI. CDR3 size: 16 residues. CDR3 loop: CASIQMDRVGSGEPFF. In DNA, the CDR3 is TGTGCCAGCATTCAGATGGACAGGGTTGGGTCCGGGGAGCCGTTTTTT.

The chain is built from TRBV28 and TRBJ2-5; 7 positions agree with TRBD2. The CDR3 length is 14 residues. The V gene end was trimmed by 3 bases and the J gene end by 1 base; junction bases not matched to a gene: 2. Germline V gives CDR1 MDHEN, CDR2 SYDVKM. CDR3 in DNA: TGTGCCAGCAGTTTCCGACTAGCCCAAGAGACCCAGTACTTC. It codes for CASSFRLAQETQYF.

Regarding this clone: Distinct nucleotide sequences in the sample also encode this CDR3. This chain uses TRBV9 with TRBJ2-1, with D maybe TRBD2 (5 bases). The CDR3 runs 15 residues. The V gene's germline CDR1 is SGDLS and CDR2 YYNGEE. V lost 3 bases, J lost 1 base, and 11 bases lay in between. Here the CDR3 DNA reads TGTGCCAGCAGCGCGAGCGGATCGTCCTACAATGAGCAGTTCTTC. As protein: CASSASGSSYNEQFF.

The chain links TRBV5-1 to TRBJ1-5; TRBD1 matches 8 bases. The CDR3 runs to 16 residues. V trimming: 4 bases; J trimming: 6 bases; junction bases outside the gene matches: 12. Germline CDR1 is SGHRS and CDR2 is YFSETQ. CDR3 coding DNA: TGCGCCAGCAGCCCCGGGGCAGGGGGCGCGGTTCAGCCCCAGCATTTT. It yields the protein CASSPGAGGAVQPQHF.

The rearrangement links TRBV27 to TRBJ2-5, with 7 bases identical to TRBD1. The junction had 12 bases not matched to a gene; V was cut back by 4 bases and J by 4 bases. Germline V gene data show CDR1 as MNHEY and CDR2 as SMNVEV (reference sequence). The length of the CDR3 is 16 residues. CDR3 amino acids: CASSSFSRDSRETQYF. The CDR3 DNA sequence: TGTGCCAGCAGTTCGTTCTCCCGGGACAGCCGAGAGACCCAGTACTTC.

CDR3 loop: CASSLEISGRGNEQFF. In DNA, the CDR3 is TGCGCCAGCAGCTTGGAGATTAGCGGGAGGGGGAATGAGCAGTTCTTC. This chain connects TRBV5-1 to TRBJ2-1; 11 bases fit TRBD2. Germline V gene lookup returns CDR1 SGHRS and CDR2 YFSETQ. The CDR3 runs to 16 residues. Trimming cost V 0 bases and J 7 bases; bases outside gene matches: 6.

In this sample, this clone turned up once. The V and J genes are TRBV29-1 and TRBJ2-5; D gene ambiguous. The V gene lost 3 bases and the J gene lost 4 bases, with 15 bases spanning the gap. The CDR3 runs to 14 residues. Looked up from germline, CDR1 is SQVTM and CDR2 is ANQGSEA. CDR3 sequence: CSVEPRTFPETQYF. In DNA, the CDR3 is TGCAGCGTTGAGCCCAGAACGTTCCCAGAGACCCAGTACTTC.

The chain employs TRBV7-8 and TRBJ1-1; D gene unclear. The V gene lost 3 bases and the J gene lost 4 bases, with 9 bases spanning the gap. The CDR3 totals 13 residues. Germline CDR1 and CDR2: SGHVS and FQNEAQ. The chain's CDR3 is CASSFGGFTEAFF. For the CDR3, the DNA is TGTGCCAGCAGCTTCGGAGGGTTCACTGAAGCTTTCTTT.

The chain couples TRBV28 to TRBJ2-1; 7 bases align to TRBD2. CDR1 MDHEN and CDR2 SYDVKM come from the germline V gene. J gave up 9 bases and V 6 bases, and 8 bases lay outside the gene matches. There are 13 residues in the CDR3. The CDR3 sequence is CASRETSAGEQFF. Written as DNA, the CDR3 is TGTGCCAGCAGGGAAACTAGCGCTGGTGAGCAGTTCTTC.

The rearrangement links TRBV2 to TRBJ2-7; 7 bases agree with TRBD1. Looked up from germline, CDR1 is SNHLY and CDR2 is FYNNEI. Unmatched junction bases numbered 6, after V lost 2 bases and J lost 2 bases. This CDR3 is 15 amino acids long. CDR3 bases: TGTGCCAGCAGTGAACAGGGACAGCTTACCTACGAGCAGTACTTC. It is translated as CASSEQGQLTYEQYF.

This chain uses TRBV6-5 with TRBJ2-3, with 8 bases that match TRBD2. The CDR3 length is 15 residues. With V trimmed by 8 bases and J by 0 bases, 7 bases remained unmatched. In germline, CDR1 is MNHEY, CDR2 SVGAGI. CDR3 bases: TGTGCCAGCGGAGGACTAGCAGCTAGCACAGATACGCAGTATTTT. Its translation: CASGGLAASTDTQYF.

The CDR3: CASTTGQGRVAFF. The CDR3 DNA reads as TGTGCCAGCACTACAGGACAGGGGCGAGTGGCTTTCTTT. The rearrangement links TRBV27 to TRBJ1-1, with 9 bases identical to TRBD1. Losses at the gene ends were 7 bases for V and 11 bases for J; bases not matched to a gene: 11. Germline V gene lookup returns CDR1 MNHEY and CDR2 SMNVEV (reference sequence). This CDR3 is built from 13 residues.

The V and J genes are TRBV11-3 and TRBJ2-7, with 7 positions matching TRBD1. Germline V CDR1 and CDR2: SGHNT, YENEEA. The CDR3 extends over 16 amino acids. Losses at the gene ends were 2 bases for V and 0 bases for J; bases not matched to a gene: 7. In DNA, the CDR3 is TGTGCCAGCAGCTTATCGTTTGGGGACAGCTCCTACGAGCAGTACTTC. Its protein is CASSLSFGDSSYEQYF.

Only a few counts were recorded for this clone. In DNA, the CDR3 is TGTGCCAGCTCGGGGGATGGGGCCCTCAATCAGCCCCAGCATTTT. It codes for CASSGDGALNQPQHF. This rearrangement joins TRBV9 to TRBJ1-5; a possible D gene is TRBD1 (5 bases). V lost 7 bases and J lost 3, with 17 bases in between. This CDR3 has 15 amino acids. Germline-derived CDR1 and CDR2 are SGDLS and YYNGEE.

For the CDR3, the DNA is TGTGCCTGGGGACTAGCGGGAGGGTTGGAGTTCTTC. Its protein is CAWGLAGGLEFF. V is TRBV30 and J is TRBJ2-1; 15 bases line up with TRBD2. J gave up 14 bases and V 5 bases, and 4 bases lay outside the gene matches. This CDR3 has 12 amino acids. The germline V gene has CDR1 GTSNPN and CDR2 SVGIG (reference sequence).

The chain recombines TRBV28 with TRBJ2-5; no clear D. The CDR3 has 12 residues. The germline V gene encodes CDR1 MDHEN and CDR2 SYDVKM. V dropped 5 bases and J dropped 5 bases, with 9 bases sitting between them. The CDR3 coding sequence is TGTGCCAGCAGTCTCCTCGGGGAGACCCAGTACTTC. Translating it yields CASSLLGETQYF. The full variable domain, with the rest looked up from reference TRBV28 and TRBJ2-5, is DVKVTQSSRYLVKRTGEKVFLECVQDMDHENMFWYRQDPGLGLRLIYFSYDVKMKEKGDIPEGYSVSREKKERFSLILESASTNQTSMYLCASSLLGETQYFGPGTRLLVL.